This note documents a single T cell receptor beta chain sequence. Antigen specificity is unknown. This sample is part of a study of T cell responses to AZD1222 COVID-19 vaccine. Study-wide context: Combined were second doses at about 4 or about 12 weeks.

This CDR3 spans 18 amino acids. Trimming removed 2 bases from V and 3 bases from J; junction bases left unmatched: 7. Looked up from germline, CDR1 is SEHNR and CDR2 is FQNEAQ (reference sequence). TCRdb's copy holds only in-frame clones and misses some; the assay was immunoSEQ multiplex PCR. The sample consists of about 190,000 clones, around 90% of them appearing once. Study-level results: Dominant CD4 TCR responses targeted spike regions 160-218 and 743-854. Among the donors, most were white British and more were female, and clonal diversity was possibly underestimated. Targeting of unmutated variant regions was reportedly seen in nearly half of spike-specific TCRs.

Sample: peripheral blood, taken on day 0 of AZD1222 vaccination. The chain couples TRBV7-9 to TRBJ2-3; the match to TRBD2 covers 14 bases. The receptor comes from an adult in good health. CDR3 sequence (DNA): TGTGCCAGCAGCTTACGGCGACTAGCGGGGGGGAAAACAGATACGCAGTATTTT. It specifies CASSLRRLAGGKTDTQYF.